This TCR beta chain was identified in a study of cytotoxic CD8 clonotypes in ibrutinib-treated CLL. Concerning this clone itself: Its target is not known.

The CDR3 is 18 amino acids. TCRdb's table, derived via immunoSEQ multiplex PCR, lists solely in-frame clones and lacks some. The table lists hundreds of thousands of clones, 79% of them singletons. Study-wide results and caveats: Clonality increased at ibrutinib response, then returned toward baseline at progression.

The receptor's source is a human donor with chronic lymphocytic leukemia. The specimen was PBMCs, collected after 12 months of ibrutinib treatment. The V and J genes are TRBV1 and TRBJ2-5. TRBV1 is a pseudogene segment. The CDR3 spells CTSSPMTGPTPLKETQYF. CDR3 DNA: TGCACCAGCAGCCCTATGACGGGCCCTACCCCCCTTAAAGAGACCCAGTACTTC.